The 20 T cell receptor beta chains listed next were all sequenced from one sample in a study of cytomegalovirus exposure and HLA in healthy donors. TCRdb keeps only in-frame clones here, not all; method: immunoSEQ multiplex PCR. Seen here are roughly 150,000 clones, 85% to 90% observed once, and the top ten hold under 3%. Sequences were obtained from PBMCs. These receptor sequences come from a man younger than 30 in good health and CMV-seronegative.

This clone was recorded at least ten times. V and J are TRBV6-4 and TRBJ2-2, with TRBD2 identical over 8 bases. Germline V gives CDR1 MRHNA, CDR2 SNTAGT. After removal of 4 bases from V and 4 bases from J, the junction contained 2 bases not matched to a gene. CDR3 size: 14 residues. The CDR3 region has the DNA TGTGCCAGCAGTGCCGGGACTAGCACCGGGGAGCTGTTTTTT. Its protein is CASSAGTSTGELFF.

CDR3 sequence (DNA): TGTGCCAGCAGGCTAGTCGATACGCAGTATTTT. It translates to CASRLVDTQYF. The V gene is TRBV11-1, the J gene TRBJ2-3; D is unresolved. The V end was cut by 6 bases, the J end by 6 bases, with 7 bases between. The CDR3 sequence is 11 residues long. Germline CDR1 SGHAT, CDR2 FQDESV (reference sequence).

This chain joins TRBV5-7 and TRBJ2-7; D might be TRBD1 (6 bases). TRBV5-7 is an ORF, and what it does is uncertain. This CDR3 contains 14 residues. V lost 4 bases and J 3 bases, leaving 14 bases between the germline ends. CDR3 coding DNA: TGTGCCAGCAGCCGGACAGAAGCCCTCTACGAGCAGTACGTC. It translates to CASSRTEALYEQYV.

The rearrangement uses TRBV29-1 and TRBJ1-2; 9 bases line up with TRBD1. V was pared by 3 bases and J by 4 bases, with 12 bases of the junction left unmatched. This CDR3 region has 16 residues. Germline V gives CDR1 SQVTM, CDR2 ANQGSEA. The CDR3 DNA follows: TGCAGCGTTGATGCCGTCCGGACAGGGGAGACCTATGGCTACACCTTC. This codes for CSVDAVRTGETYGYTF.

The chain couples TRBV29-1 to TRBJ2-5; D possibly corresponds to TRBD1 (6 bases). The CDR3 extends over 13 amino acids. Germline loops: CDR1 SQVTM, CDR2 ANQGSEA. Trimming pared 2 bases from V and 2 bases from J, leaving 9 bases between. CDR3 nucleotide sequence: TGCAGCGTTGAAAGGGGGTCACAAGAGACCCAGTACTTC. Its protein product is CSVERGSQETQYF.

A remark on this clone: A read error may account for a junction end that differs from germline. V usage is TRBV7-7 and J usage is TRBJ2-1; D remains ambiguous. Germline CDR1 reads SSHAT; CDR2 reads FNYEAQ (reference sequence). The CDR3 consists of 16 residues. The CDR3 bases are TGTGCTAGCAGCTTAGCCAAGAACAGCTCCTACAATGAGCAGTTCTTC. As protein: CASSLAKNSSYNEQFF.

The chain combines TRBV29-1 with TRBJ2-3, with 9 bases lining up with TRBD2. Germline loops: CDR1 SQVTM, CDR2 ANQGSEA. CDR3 size: 15 residues. The V and J ends lost 4 bases and 2 bases, in that order; junction bases with no gene match: 7. CDR3 protein: CSVARLAEPTDTQYF. The DNA of the CDR3 is TGCAGCGTTGCTCGACTAGCGGAGCCCACAGATACGCAGTATTTT.

The chain joins TRBV6-6 to TRBJ2-3; 7 bases map to TRBD2. CDR1 and CDR2 from the germline V gene are MNHNY and SVGAGI (reference sequence). V shed 5 bases and J 2 bases; nucleotides not matched to a gene: 4. This CDR3 contains 14 residues. The CDR3 is CASSPGLNTDTQYF. The DNA for the CDR3 is TGTGCCAGCAGTCCGGGACTAAACACAGATACGCAGTATTTT.

The chain links TRBV28 to TRBJ1-1, with D possibly TRBD1 on 5 matching bases. This CDR3 comprises 12 residues. Trimming left V 6 bases short and J 4 bases short, with 9 bases between. The germline gives CDR1 MDHEN, CDR2 SYDVKM. The CDR3 region has the DNA TGTGCCAGCAGCAGGGAGGGCACTGAAGCTTTCTTT. Encoded protein: CASSREGTEAFF.

The chain couples TRBV7-2 to TRBJ1-1; 7 nucleotides match TRBD1. CDR3 length: 18 amino acids. Germline loops: CDR1 SGHTA, CDR2 FQGNSA. Trimming cost V 1 base and J 3 bases; bases outside gene matches: 14. This CDR3 reads CASSLGFGNRGSDTEAFF. Here the CDR3 DNA reads TGTGCCAGCAGCTTAGGCTTCGGGAACAGGGGCTCGGACACTGAAGCTTTCTTT.

This clone was seen a few times. J is TRBJ1-5 and V is TRBV19; no clear D. The CDR3 covers 14 residues. Germline V gene data show CDR1 as LNHDA and CDR2 as SQIVND (reference sequence). The V end was cut by 4 bases, the J end by 7 bases, with 14 bases between. CDR3 in amino acids: CASSTTFKVQPQHF. CDR3 DNA: TGTGCCAGTAGTACGACTTTCAAGGTACAGCCCCAGCATTTT.

The chain joins TRBV4-1 to TRBJ2-2, with 11 bases that match TRBD2. This CDR3 is 16 amino acids long. CDR1 MGHRA and CDR2 YSYEKL come from the germline V gene. With 1 base clipped from V and 8 bases from J, the junction kept 6 bases outside the gene matches. The CDR3 coding sequence is TGCGCCAGCAGCCAAGTCCAGACTAGCGGGACGGGGGAGCTGTTTTTT. This sequence encodes CASSQVQTSGTGELFF.

The count of this clone is one. The chain uses TRBV5-1 and TRBJ1-4; 10 bases line up with TRBD1. This CDR3 spans 16 amino acids. After removal of 4 bases from V and 8 bases from J, the junction contained 11 bases not matched to a gene. The germline CDR1 and CDR2 sequences are SGHRS and YFSETQ. CDR3 coding DNA: TGCGCCAGCAGCCCAGACCGACAGGGGGCGGGAGAAAAACTGTTTTTT. Translated: CASSPDRQGAGEKLFF.

J is TRBJ2-7 and V is TRBV5-4, with D unresolved. This CDR3 is built from 13 residues. From germline, CDR1 is SGHNT and CDR2 YYREEE (reference sequence). The ends were cut back, 3 bases at V and 7 bases at J, with 14 bases in the middle. CDR3 DNA: TGTGCCAGCAGCTCCCCCCCCCTGTGGGAGCAGTACGTC. Residues: CASSSPPLWEQYV.

The J gene is TRBJ2-1, the V gene TRBV2, with D tentatively TRBD2 (5 bases). Trimming removed 6 bases from V and 10 bases from J, with 13 bases in between. Germline loops: CDR1 SNHLY, CDR2 FYNNEI. This CDR3 region has 12 residues. CDR3: CASRETRAEQFF. The CDR3 DNA sequence: TGTGCCAGCAGGGAGACGCGGGCCGAGCAGTTCTTC.

The gene calls are TRBV4-1 and TRBJ2-7, with a possible D match to TRBD1 (5 bases). The CDR3 extends over 15 amino acids. The V gene's germline CDR1 is MGHRA and CDR2 YSYEKL. Trimming took 1 base from V and 3 from J, leaving 13 bases between them. The CDR3 sequence: CASSQGRGFLYEQYF. Here the CDR3 DNA reads TGCGCCAGCAGCCAAGGTAGGGGTTTCCTCTACGAGCAGTACTTC.

This clone was observed a few times. The V call is TRBV19, the J call TRBJ2-1; TRBD1 might be the D (5 bases). The CDR3 is 15 amino acids. V lost 9 bases, J lost 6 bases, and 21 bases lay in between. The germline V gene has CDR1 LNHDA and CDR2 SQIVND (reference sequence). The CDR3 is CASSRRTPTLNEQFF. The DNA of the CDR3 is TGTGCCAGCTCCCGCAGGACACCGACCCTCAATGAGCAGTTCTTC.

Only a few counts were recorded for this clone. CDR3 coding DNA: TGTGCCAGTAGTTTCGGGACAGTCAAGAACACTGAAGCTTTCTTT. Its translation is CASSFGTVKNTEAFF. This chain connects TRBV19 to TRBJ1-1; 7 bases line up with TRBD1. Germline assignment: CDR1 LNHDA and CDR2 SQIVND (reference sequence). CDR3 size: 15 residues. With V trimmed by 5 bases and J by 1 base, 7 bases remained unmatched. Full variable domain (missing parts from reference TRBV19 and TRBJ1-1): DGGITQSPKYLFRKEGQNVTLSCEQNLNHDAMYWYRQDPGQGLRLIYYSQIVNDFQKGDIAEGYSVSREKKESFPLTVTSAQKNPTAFYLCASSFGTVKNTEAFFGQGTRLTVV.

The J gene is TRBJ2-2, the V gene TRBV6-5, with D possibly being TRBD1 (5 bases). The length of the CDR3 is 15 residues. Between the trimmed V and J ends, which lost 6 bases and 7 bases, there was a span of 18 bases. The germline V gene has CDR1 MNHEY and CDR2 SVGAGI. CDR3 residues: CASSTGRAWGGELFF. CDR3 nucleotides: TGTGCCAGCAGCACGGGCAGGGCGTGGGGCGGGGAGCTGTTTTTT.

V gene TRBV12-5 combines with J gene TRBJ1-2; 8 bases are shared with TRBD1. Per germline, CDR1 LGHNT and CDR2 FRNRAP. This CDR3 is built from 12 residues. Trimming cost V 9 bases and J 6 bases; bases outside gene matches: 6. CDR3 protein: CASADRGNGYTF. The CDR3 bases are TGTGCTAGCGCTGACAGGGGAAATGGCTACACCTTC.